This T cell receptor (beta chain) is drawn from a study of OX40 agonist ivuxolimab in advanced cancers. Looking at the study overall: The dose of intravenous ivuxolimab that patients received every 2 weeks ranged from 0.01 to 10 mg/kg.

Using immunoSEQ multiplex PCR, the repertoire was profiled, and TCRdb retains in-frame clones only, with some absent. The sample carries under 95,000 clones, 93% recorded once. V was shortened by 2 bases and J by 0 bases, with 5 bases between the two germline ends. Germline lookup yields CDR1 MNHEY and CDR2 SMNVEV (reference sequence). CDR3 size: 14 residues. V is TRBV27 and J is TRBJ1-3; no firm D call. Sample: CD4+ or CD8+ T cells sorted from blood, taken in a trial of the OX40 agonist ivuxolimab. The receptor comes from an adult with an advanced solid tumor such as melanoma, head and neck, liver or kidney cancer. This CDR3 is CASSLRSSGNTIYF. CDR3 nucleotides: TGTGCCAGCAGTTTAAGGTCCTCTGGAAACACCATATATTTT.